The rows below give T cell receptor beta chains drawn from one sample of a study of T-cell reconstitution after alpha-beta-depleted transplantation in children. In TCRdb, the PCR reads were re-called with MiXCR into one record per CDR3 protein. Here the sample spans some 500,000 distinct CDR3 sequences, about 33% being singletons. Source: PBMCs from the stem cell graft donor, taken from the stem cell graft. These TCRs come from a human donor who donated a stem cell graft to a child with aplastic anemia. The CDR3 runs from the conserved cysteine through the conserved F or W. A D gene is named only where the DNA matches it firmly. Expanded clones get a size class; other rows say once, few or many, or leave the size out.

J,V,length,size,D,DNA,CDR3
TRBJ2-3,TRBV30,13,.,TRBD1,TGTGCCTGGAGTAGACAGGGAACAGATACGCAGTATTTT,CAWSRQGTDTQYF
TRBJ1-2,TRBV18,15,few,.,TGTGCCAGCTCACCGGGTGTGGAGGGCGCCTATGGCTACACCTTC,CASSPGVEGAYGYTF
TRBJ2-3,TRBV7-2,14,few,.,TGTGCCAGCAGCTTACGGCGGCTCACAGATACGCAGTATTTT,CASSLRRLTDTQYF
TRBJ2-1,TRBV11-2,18,few,.,TGTGCCAGCACCCGGGTATCCACGCCGGGCCAAACCAACAATGAGCAGTTCTTC,CASTRVSTPGQTNNEQFF
TRBJ2-2,TRBV29-1,13,few,.,TGCAGCGTTGGCTCCAGGTTTACCGGGGAGCTGTTTTTT,CSVGSRFTGELFF
TRBJ1-4,TRBV7-8,15,.,.,TGTGCCAGCAGCCCCCGAGGGATGAATAATGAAAAACTGTTTTTT,CASSPRGMNNEKLFF
TRBJ2-3,TRBV20-1,11,.,.,TGCAGTGCCGTAGGGAGAGATACGCAGTATTTT,CSAVGRDTQYF
TRBJ2-7,TRBV5-1,15,.,TRBD1,TGCGCCAGCAGCGGCACCGGGACAGGGGGCCGGGAGCAGTACTTC,CASSGTGTGGREQYF
TRBJ1-5,TRBV7-2,14,.,TRBD1,TGTGCCAGCAGCCCGGACAGGGTGGGCCAGCCCCAGCATTTT,CASSPDRVGQPQHF
TRBJ2-1,TRBV18,17,.,.,TGTGCCAGCTCACCCAAAGGTCAACAAATCCGATACAATGAGCAGTTCTTC,CASSPKGQQIRYNEQFF
TRBJ2-7,TRBV11-2,15,.,TRBD2,TGTGCCAGCACCGTAGCGGGAGGCCTCTCCTACGAGCAGTACTTC,CASTVAGGLSYEQYF
TRBJ1-2,TRBV7-9,13,.,TRBD1,TGTGCCAGCAGCCCGACAGGGGATGATGGCTACACCTTC,CASSPTGDDGYTF
TRBJ2-2,TRBV12-5,18,.,.,TGTGCTAGTGGTTTTATGTACACCGGGACATACAACACCGGGGAGCTGTTTTTT,CASGFMYTGTYNTGELFF
TRBJ2-5,TRBV27,14,few,.,TGTGCCAGCAGTTTCTTGGGGGCCCAAGAGACCCAGTACTTC,CASSFLGAQETQYF
TRBJ1-2,TRBV27,14,.,.,TGTGCCAGCAGTTTCTCCGGCAGTAACTATGGCTACACCTTC,CASSFSGSNYGYTF
TRBJ2-5,TRBV5-1,17,.,TRBD1,TGCGCCAGCAGCCCAAAGCTCGGACAGGGGGCCAGAGAGACCCAGTACTTC,CASSPKLGQGARETQYF
TRBJ1-5,TRBV5-5,16,.,.,TGTGCCAGCAGCCCCGGGACACCGACGATAAATCAGCCCCAGCATTTT,CASSPGTPTINQPQHF
TRBJ2-1,TRBV29-1,11,few,.,TGCAGCGGGAGAGCGAACAATGAGCAGTTCTTC,CSGRANNEQFF
TRBJ2-3,TRBV27,18,few,TRBD2,TGTGCCAGCAGTTATGAGGGACTAGCGTTAAGAATGACAGATACGCAGTATTTT,CASSYEGLALRMTDTQYF
TRBJ1-2,TRBV10-3,11,.,.,TGTGCCATCAGTGAAAGGGTCGGCTACACCTTC,CAISERVGYTF
TRBJ1-1,TRBV7-8,13,.,.,TGTGCCAGCAGCTTCAAACAGGACACTGAAGCTTTCTTT,CASSFKQDTEAFF
TRBJ1-5,TRBV12-3/TRBV12-4,14,few,TRBD1,TGTGCCAGCAGGCCGGGACAGGGTGATCAGCCCCAGCATTTT,CASRPGQGDQPQHF
TRBJ2-5,TRBV6-2/TRBV6-3,13,once,TRBD2,TGTGCCAGCACGGGAGCGGGAGCAGAGACCCAGTACTTC,CASTGAGAETQYF
TRBJ2-2,TRBV7-3,15,.,.,TGTGCCAGCAGCTTATTGCCGACGGCCACCGGGGAGCTGTTTTTT,CASSLLPTATGELFF
TRBJ1-1,TRBV10-3,14,.,TRBD1,TGTGCCATCAGCTTCGGACAGGGATTTACTGAAGCTTTCTTT,CAISFGQGFTEAFF
TRBJ2-2,TRBV12-3/TRBV12-4,14,.,.,TGTGCCAGCAGTTTTAGCAGTGGCACCGGGGAGCTGTTTTTT,CASSFSSGTGELFF
TRBJ2-7,TRBV7-2,13,.,.,TGTGCCAGCAGCCCGTACCCTGAGGGCGAGCAGTACTTC,CASSPYPEGEQYF
TRBJ1-6,TRBV20-1,12,many,.,TGCAGTGCTTTGGGGCGAGGCTCACCCCTCCACTTT,CSALGRGSPLHF
TRBJ2-5,TRBV9,13,.,.,TGTGCCAGCAGCCTCGACCCCCAGGAGACCCAGTACTTC,CASSLDPQETQYF
TRBJ2-1,TRBV28,12,once,.,TGTGCCAGCAGTTTTCGCTTCAATGAGCAGTTCTTC,CASSFRFNEQFF
TRBJ2-1,TRBV12-3/TRBV12-4,11,.,.,TGTGCCAGCACCAGGAGCAATGAGCAGTTCTTC,CASTRSNEQFF
TRBJ1-1,TRBV12-3/TRBV12-4,13,.,.,TGTGCCAGCAGTTTCTCGACGAACACTGAAGCTTTCTTT,CASSFSTNTEAFF
TRBJ1-2,TRBV19,15,.,TRBD1,TGTGCCAGTAGTAGTACGTCGACAGGGACCTATGGCTACACCTTC,CASSSTSTGTYGYTF
TRBJ2-2,TRBV6-1,14,.,.,TGTGCCAGCCCTAGGGGGTTAAACACCGGGGAGCTGTTTTTT,CASPRGLNTGELFF
TRBJ1-2,TRBV18,15,few,.,TGTGCCAGCTCACCTGGGACAACGGGTGGCTATGGCTACACCTTC,CASSPGTTGGYGYTF
TRBJ2-1,TRBV6-2/TRBV6-3,13,.,.,TGTGCCAGTCGACCTCCGCCTTACAATGAGCAGTTCTTC,CASRPPPYNEQFF
TRBJ2-2,TRBV29-1,15,.,.,TGCAGCGCCAGACGAGAATTCGCGAACACCGGGGAGCTGTTTTTT,CSARREFANTGELFF
TRBJ1-1,TRBV5-1,14,.,.,TGCGCCAGCAGCTTGGACCTCACAAACACTGAAGCTTTCTTT,CASSLDLTNTEAFF
TRBJ1-1,TRBV28,16,.,TRBD1,TGTGCCAGCAGTTCCACCCGACAGGGAGGGAACACTGAAGCTTTCTTT,CASSSTRQGGNTEAFF
TRBJ2-2,TRBV28,13,.,.,TGTGCCAGCAGCCCCCCCCGACTCGGGGAGCTGTTTTTT,CASSPPRLGELFF
TRBJ1-1,TRBV20-1,12,.,TRBD1,TGCAGTGCTGGACAGGGGATCCCTGAAGCTTTCTTT,CSAGQGIPEAFF
TRBJ2-1,TRBV30,13,few,.,TGTGCCTGGAGTGTAAGATTCGGCAATGAGCAGTTCTTC,CAWSVRFGNEQFF